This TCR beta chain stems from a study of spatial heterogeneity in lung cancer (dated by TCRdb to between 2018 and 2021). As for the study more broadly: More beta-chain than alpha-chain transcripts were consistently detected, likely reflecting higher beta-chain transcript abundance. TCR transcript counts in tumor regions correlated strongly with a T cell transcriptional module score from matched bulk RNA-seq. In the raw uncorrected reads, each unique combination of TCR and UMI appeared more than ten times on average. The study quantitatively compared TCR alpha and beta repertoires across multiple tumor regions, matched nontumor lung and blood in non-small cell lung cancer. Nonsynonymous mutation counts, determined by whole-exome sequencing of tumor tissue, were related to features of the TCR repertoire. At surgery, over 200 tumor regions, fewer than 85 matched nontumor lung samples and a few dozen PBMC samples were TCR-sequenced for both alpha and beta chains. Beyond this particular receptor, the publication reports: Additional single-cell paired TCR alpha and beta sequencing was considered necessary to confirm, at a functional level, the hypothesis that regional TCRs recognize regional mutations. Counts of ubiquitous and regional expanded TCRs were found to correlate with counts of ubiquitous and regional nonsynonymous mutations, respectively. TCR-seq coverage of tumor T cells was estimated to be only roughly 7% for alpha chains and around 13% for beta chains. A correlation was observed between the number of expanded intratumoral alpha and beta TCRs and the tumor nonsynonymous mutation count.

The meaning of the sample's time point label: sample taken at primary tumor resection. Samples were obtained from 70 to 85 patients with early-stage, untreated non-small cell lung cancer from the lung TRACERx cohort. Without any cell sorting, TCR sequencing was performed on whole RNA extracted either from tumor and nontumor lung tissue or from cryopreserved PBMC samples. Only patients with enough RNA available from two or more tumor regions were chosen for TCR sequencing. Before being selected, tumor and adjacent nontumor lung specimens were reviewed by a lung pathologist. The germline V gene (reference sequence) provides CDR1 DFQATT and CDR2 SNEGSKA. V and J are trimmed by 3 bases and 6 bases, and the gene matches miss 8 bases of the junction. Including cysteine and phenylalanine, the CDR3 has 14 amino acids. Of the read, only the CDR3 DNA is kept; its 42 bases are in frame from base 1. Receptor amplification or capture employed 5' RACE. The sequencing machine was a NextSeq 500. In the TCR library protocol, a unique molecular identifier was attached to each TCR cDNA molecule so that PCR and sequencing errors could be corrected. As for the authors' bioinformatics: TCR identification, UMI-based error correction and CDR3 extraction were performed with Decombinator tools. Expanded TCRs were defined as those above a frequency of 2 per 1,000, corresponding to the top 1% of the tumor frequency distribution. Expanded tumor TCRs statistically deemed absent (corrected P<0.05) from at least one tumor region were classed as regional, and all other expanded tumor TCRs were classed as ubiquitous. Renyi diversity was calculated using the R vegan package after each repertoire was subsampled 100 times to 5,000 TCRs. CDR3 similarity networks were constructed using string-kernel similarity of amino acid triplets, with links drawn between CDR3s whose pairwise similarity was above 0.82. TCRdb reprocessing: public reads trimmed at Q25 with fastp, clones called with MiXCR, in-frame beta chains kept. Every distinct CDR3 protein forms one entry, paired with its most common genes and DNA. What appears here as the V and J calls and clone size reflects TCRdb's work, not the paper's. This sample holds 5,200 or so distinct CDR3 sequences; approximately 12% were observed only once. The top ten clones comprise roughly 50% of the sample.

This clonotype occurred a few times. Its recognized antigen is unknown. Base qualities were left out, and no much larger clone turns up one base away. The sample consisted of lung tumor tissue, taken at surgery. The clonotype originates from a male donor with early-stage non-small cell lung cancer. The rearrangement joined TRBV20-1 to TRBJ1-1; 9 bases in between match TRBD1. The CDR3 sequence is CSASDPRTGAEAFF. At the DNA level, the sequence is TGCAGTGCTAGCGATCCCCGGACAGGGGCTGAAGCTTTCTTT.